The TCR beta chain under discussion was sequenced for a study of OX40 agonist ivuxolimab in advanced cancers. Profiling relied on immunoSEQ multiplex PCR, and the TCRdb table lists in-frame clones only, not all of them. The profile shows about 43,000 clones, approximately 83% of them singletons. The germline V gene has CDR1 MDHEN and CDR2 SYDVKM. V lost 2 bases to trimming and J lost 5 bases, with 18 bases between them. CDR3 length equals 17 residues. Sequences were derived from CD4+ or CD8+ T cells sorted from blood, sampled in a trial of the OX40 agonist ivuxolimab. The clonotype was recovered from an adult with an advanced solid tumor such as melanoma, head and neck, liver or kidney cancer. This chain connects TRBV28 to TRBJ1-4, with TRBD1 as a possible D gene (5 bases). In DNA, the CDR3 is TGTGCCAGCAGTTTAGGGGGGGTGGACATATCGAATGAAAAACTGTTTTTT. Translated: CASSLGGVDISNEKLFF. The whole variable domain, remainder taken from reference TRBV28 and TRBJ1-4, is DVKVTQSSRYLVKRTGEKVFLECVQDMDHENMFWYRQDPGLGLRLIYFSYDVKMKEKGDIPEGYSVSREKKERFSLILESASTNQTSMYLCASSLGGVDISNEKLFFGSGTQLSVL.